Included here is one T cell receptor beta chain sequence, with context. It lacks a known antigen. Base qualities are not provided; no much larger clone lies one nucleotide away. TCRbeta CDR3 regions were amplified from genomic DNA by means of the immunoSEQ Assay, a bias-controlled multiplex PCR. The paper's data handling went like this. Within the assay, amplification of reference gene primers was used to estimate how many nucleated cells each sample contained. To quantify the absolute abundance of each unique TCRbeta CDR3 rearrangement, sequence reads were collapsed and filtered. For each sample, productive Simpson clonality was calculated by taking the square root of Simpson's diversity index across productive rearrangements. TCRdb stores this immuneACCESS table with in-frame sequences only. Part of the clones is absent; in the studies checked, under half of the shortfall reflects unresolved V genes, and no reason is known for the rest. That table furnishes V, J and clone size, whereas the DNA furnished D and trimming. This sample is represented by 200,000 to 250,000 clones; about 88% of them were singletons. Together, the top ten hold roughly 10% of the sample.

The data originate from a study of blood T cell repertoires in COVID-19 (dated by TCRdb to 2018 to 2020). About the investigation overall: Samples from collaborators originated in the United States, Italy and Spain and spanned both the acute and convalescent phases of COVID-19. The prospective study material was composed of cDNA or gDNA derived from T cells, B-cell-depleted T cells, or PBMCs. Deeply sampled blood TCRbeta repertoires from subjects exposed to, actively infected with, or recovered from COVID-19 were included in the dataset. The repertoires were released in a freely available public database meant as a resource for research on the immune response to SARS-CoV-2. The samples were drawn from the first 160 participants of the ongoing ImmuneRACE study and from 1,254 subjects provided by 6 global collaborators. Nearly every sample came with metadata listing a de-identified subject ID, COVID-19 status, age in years and sex. HLA class I and class II types, where available, came from metadata supplied by the sample provider rather than from assay-based typing. What the study reported, not specific to this receptor: Clinical and demographic metadata were provided uncurated, with the amount varying by source and participant.

At one collaborating source in Seattle, patients were enrolled during active infection and were followed longitudinally through the course of disease. Each collaborating institution followed its own protocols to collect whole blood in K2EDTA tubes. For TCRbeta analysis, collaborator samples were shipped as frozen whole blood, as isolated PBMCs, or as DNA extracted from either sample type. Based on the germline V gene (reference sequence), the CDR1 and CDR2 sequences are SGHNT and YYREEE. Germline trimming: 1 base from V, 0 bases from J; junction bases outside gene matches: 4. From cysteine to phenylalanine, the CDR3 is 16 amino acids long. Only the CDR3 DNA is retained, 48 bases long and in frame from the first base.

The chain uses TRBV5-4 and TRBJ1-3, and TRBD1 aligns with 7 junction nucleotides. Sequences were obtained from peripheral blood. This clonotype originated in a woman aged 45-60 years with COVID-19, enrolled during active disease. The CDR3 protein sequence reads: CASSLRDRSSGNTIYF. The nucleotides read TGTGCCAGCAGCTTGAGGGACAGAAGCTCTGGAAACACCATATATTTT. The reference TRBV5-4 and TRBJ1-3 proteins fill in what lies around the CDR3, so the full variable domain reads ETGVTQSPTHLIKTRGQQVTLRCSSQSGHNTVSWYQQALGQGPQFIFQYYREEENGRGNFPPRFSGLQFPNYSSELNVNALELDDSALYLCASSLRDRSSGNTIYFGEGSWLTVV.